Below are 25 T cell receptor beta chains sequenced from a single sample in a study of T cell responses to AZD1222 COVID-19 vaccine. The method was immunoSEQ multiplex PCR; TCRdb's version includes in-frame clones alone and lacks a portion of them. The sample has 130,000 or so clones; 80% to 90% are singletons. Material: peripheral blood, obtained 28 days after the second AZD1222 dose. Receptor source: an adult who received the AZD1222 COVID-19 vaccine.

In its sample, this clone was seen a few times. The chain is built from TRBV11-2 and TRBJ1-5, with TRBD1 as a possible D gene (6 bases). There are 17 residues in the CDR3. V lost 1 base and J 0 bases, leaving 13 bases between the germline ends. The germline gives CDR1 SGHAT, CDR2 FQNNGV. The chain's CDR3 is CASSLGMGGGSNQPQHF. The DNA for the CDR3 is TGTGCCAGCAGCTTAGGTATGGGAGGGGGTAGCAATCAGCCCCAGCATTTT.

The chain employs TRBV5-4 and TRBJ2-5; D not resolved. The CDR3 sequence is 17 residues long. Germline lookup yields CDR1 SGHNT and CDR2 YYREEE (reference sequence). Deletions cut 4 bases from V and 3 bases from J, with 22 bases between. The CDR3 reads CASSERPPLGWEETQYF. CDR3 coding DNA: TGTGCCAGCAGCGAACGGCCGCCGTTGGGGTGGGAAGAGACCCAGTACTTC.

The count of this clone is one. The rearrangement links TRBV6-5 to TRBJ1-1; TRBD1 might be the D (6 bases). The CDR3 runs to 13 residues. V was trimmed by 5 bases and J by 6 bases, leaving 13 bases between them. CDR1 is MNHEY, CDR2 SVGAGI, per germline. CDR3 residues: CASSRQEKAEAFF. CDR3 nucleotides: TGTGCCAGCAGTCGACAGGAGAAAGCTGAAGCTTTCTTT.

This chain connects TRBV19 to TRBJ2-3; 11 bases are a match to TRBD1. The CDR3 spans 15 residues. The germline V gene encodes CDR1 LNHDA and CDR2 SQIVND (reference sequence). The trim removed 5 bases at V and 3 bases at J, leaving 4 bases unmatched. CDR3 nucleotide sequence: TGTGCCAGTAGTGTCGGGACAGGGGGAACAGATACGCAGTATTTT. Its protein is CASSVGTGGTDTQYF.

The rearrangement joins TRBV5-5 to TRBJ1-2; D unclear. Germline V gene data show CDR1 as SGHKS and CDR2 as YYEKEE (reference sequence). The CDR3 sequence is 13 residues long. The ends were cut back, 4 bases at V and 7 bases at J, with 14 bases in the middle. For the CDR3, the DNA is TGTGCCAGCAGCCCCGAGGGATCGGCTGGCTACACCTTC. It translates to CASSPEGSAGYTF.

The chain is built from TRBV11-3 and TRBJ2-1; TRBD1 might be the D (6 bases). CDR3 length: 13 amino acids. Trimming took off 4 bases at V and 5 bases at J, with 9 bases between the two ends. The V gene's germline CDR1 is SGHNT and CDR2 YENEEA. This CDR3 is CASSYRDHNEQFF. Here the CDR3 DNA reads TGTGCCAGCAGCTACAGGGACCACAATGAGCAGTTCTTC. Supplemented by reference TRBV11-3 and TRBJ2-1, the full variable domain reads EAGVVQSPRYKIIEKKQPVAFWCNPISGHNTLYWYLQNLGQGPELLIRYENEEAVDDSQLPKDRFSAERLKGVDSTLKIQPAELGDSAVYLCASSYRDHNEQFFGPGTRLTVL.

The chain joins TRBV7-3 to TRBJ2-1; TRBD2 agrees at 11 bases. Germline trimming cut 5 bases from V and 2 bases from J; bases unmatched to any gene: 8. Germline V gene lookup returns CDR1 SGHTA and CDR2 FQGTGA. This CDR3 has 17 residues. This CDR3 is CASSEIAGGTTYNEQFF. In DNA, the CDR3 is TGTGCCAGCAGCGAAATAGCGGGGGGGACCACCTACAATGAGCAGTTCTTC.

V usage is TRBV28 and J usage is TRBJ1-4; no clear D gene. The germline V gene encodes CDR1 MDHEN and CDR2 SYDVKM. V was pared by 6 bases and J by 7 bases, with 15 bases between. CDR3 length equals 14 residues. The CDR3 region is CASSPRAKVEKLFF. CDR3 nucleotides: TGTGCCAGCAGCCCAAGGGCAAAGGTTGAAAAACTGTTTTTT.

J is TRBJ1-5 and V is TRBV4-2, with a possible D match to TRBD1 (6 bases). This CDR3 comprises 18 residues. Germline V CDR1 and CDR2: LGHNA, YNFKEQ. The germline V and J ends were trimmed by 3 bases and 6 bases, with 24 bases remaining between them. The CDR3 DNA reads TGTGCCAGCAGCCAGGGAGGTTCCCAGGGGATGGTTTTTCAGCCCCAGCATTTT. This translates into CASSQGGSQGMVFQPQHF.

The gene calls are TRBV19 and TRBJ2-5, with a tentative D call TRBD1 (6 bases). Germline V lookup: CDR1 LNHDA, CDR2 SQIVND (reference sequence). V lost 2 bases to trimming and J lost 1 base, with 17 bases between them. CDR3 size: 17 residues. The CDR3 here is CASSINPTGFPQETQYF. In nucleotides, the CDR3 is TGTGCCAGTAGTATAAACCCCACAGGGTTCCCCCAAGAGACCCAGTACTTC. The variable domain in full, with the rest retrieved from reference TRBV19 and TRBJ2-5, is DGGITQSPKYLFRKEGQNVTLSCEQNLNHDAMYWYRQDPGQGLRLIYYSQIVNDFQKGDIAEGYSVSREKKESFPLTVTSAQKNPTAFYLCASSINPTGFPQETQYFGPGTRLLVL.

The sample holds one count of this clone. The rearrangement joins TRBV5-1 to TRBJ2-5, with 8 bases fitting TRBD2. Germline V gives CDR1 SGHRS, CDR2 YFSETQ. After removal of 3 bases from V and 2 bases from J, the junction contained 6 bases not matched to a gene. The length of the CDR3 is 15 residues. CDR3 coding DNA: TGCGCCAGCAGCTCTCGCGGGGGGCGTCAAGAGACCCAGTACTTC. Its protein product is CASSSRGGRQETQYF.

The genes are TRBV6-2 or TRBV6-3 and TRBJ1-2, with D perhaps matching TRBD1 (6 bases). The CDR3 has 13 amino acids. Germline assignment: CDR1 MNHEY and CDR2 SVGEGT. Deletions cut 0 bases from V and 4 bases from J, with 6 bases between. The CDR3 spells CASSYSGAYGYTF. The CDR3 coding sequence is TGTGCCAGCAGTTACTCGGGGGCCTATGGCTACACCTTC.

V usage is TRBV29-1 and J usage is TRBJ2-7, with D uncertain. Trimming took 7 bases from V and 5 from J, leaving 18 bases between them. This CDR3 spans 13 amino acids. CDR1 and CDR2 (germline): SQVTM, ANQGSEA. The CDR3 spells CSAVTELWNEQYF. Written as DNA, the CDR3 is TGCAGCGCCGTGACCGAACTTTGGAACGAGCAGTACTTC.

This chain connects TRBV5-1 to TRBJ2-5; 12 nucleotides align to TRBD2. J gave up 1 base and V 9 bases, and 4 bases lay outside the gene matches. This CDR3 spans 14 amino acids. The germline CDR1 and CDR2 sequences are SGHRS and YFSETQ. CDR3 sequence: CATKTSGGQETQYF. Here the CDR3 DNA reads TGCGCCACCAAGACTAGCGGGGGCCAAGAGACCCAGTACTTC.

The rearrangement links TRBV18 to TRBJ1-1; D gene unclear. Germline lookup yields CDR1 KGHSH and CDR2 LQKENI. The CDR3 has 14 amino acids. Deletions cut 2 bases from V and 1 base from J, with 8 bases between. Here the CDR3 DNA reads TGTGCCAGCTCACCATATTCAGCGAACACTGAAGCTTTCTTT. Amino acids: CASSPYSANTEAFF.

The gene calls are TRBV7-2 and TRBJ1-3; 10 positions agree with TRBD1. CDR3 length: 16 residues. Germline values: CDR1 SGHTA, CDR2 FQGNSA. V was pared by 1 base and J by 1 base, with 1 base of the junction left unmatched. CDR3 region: CASSLGQGASGNTIYF. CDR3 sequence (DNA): TGTGCCAGCAGCTTAGGACAGGGGGCATCTGGAAACACCATATATTTT.

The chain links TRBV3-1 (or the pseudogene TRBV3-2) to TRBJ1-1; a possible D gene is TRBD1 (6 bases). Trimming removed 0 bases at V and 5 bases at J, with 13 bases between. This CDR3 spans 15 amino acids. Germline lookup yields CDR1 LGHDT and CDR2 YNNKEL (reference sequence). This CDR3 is CASSQDQYRVTEAFF. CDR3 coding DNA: TGTGCCAGCAGCCAAGATCAGTACAGGGTGACTGAAGCTTTCTTT.

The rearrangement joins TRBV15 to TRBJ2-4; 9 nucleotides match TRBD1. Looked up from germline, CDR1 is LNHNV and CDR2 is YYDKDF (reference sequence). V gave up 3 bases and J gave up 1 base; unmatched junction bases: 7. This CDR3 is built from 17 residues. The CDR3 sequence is CATSRLGTGYAKNIQYF. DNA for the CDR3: TGTGCCACCAGCAGGCTCGGGACAGGGTATGCCAAAAACATTCAGTACTTC.

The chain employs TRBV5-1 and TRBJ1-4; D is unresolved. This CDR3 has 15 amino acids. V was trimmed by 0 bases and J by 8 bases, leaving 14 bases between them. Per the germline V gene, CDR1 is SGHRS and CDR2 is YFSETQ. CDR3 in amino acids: CASSLVEGLKEKLFF. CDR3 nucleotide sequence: TGCGCCAGCAGCTTGGTAGAGGGTCTAAAAGAAAAACTGTTTTTT.

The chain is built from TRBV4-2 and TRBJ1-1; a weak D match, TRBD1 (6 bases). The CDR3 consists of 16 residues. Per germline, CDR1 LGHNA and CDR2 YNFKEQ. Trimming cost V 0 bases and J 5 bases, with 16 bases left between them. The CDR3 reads CASSQEASGARTEAFF. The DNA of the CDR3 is TGTGCCAGCAGCCAAGAAGCTTCGGGGGCCCGAACTGAAGCTTTCTTT.

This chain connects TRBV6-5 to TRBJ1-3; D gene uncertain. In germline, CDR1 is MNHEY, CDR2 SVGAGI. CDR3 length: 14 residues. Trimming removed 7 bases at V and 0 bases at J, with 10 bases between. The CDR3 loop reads CASNLENSGNTIYF. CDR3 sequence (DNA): TGTGCCAGCAACCTAGAAAACTCTGGAAACACCATATATTTT.

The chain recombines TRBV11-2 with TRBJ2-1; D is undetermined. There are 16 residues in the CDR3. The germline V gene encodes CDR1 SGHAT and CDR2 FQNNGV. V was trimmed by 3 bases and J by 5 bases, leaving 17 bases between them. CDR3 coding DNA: TGTGCCAGCAGCTTGGTGTTGTCTCCGCCGAACAATGAGCAGTTCTTC. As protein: CASSLVLSPPNNEQFF.

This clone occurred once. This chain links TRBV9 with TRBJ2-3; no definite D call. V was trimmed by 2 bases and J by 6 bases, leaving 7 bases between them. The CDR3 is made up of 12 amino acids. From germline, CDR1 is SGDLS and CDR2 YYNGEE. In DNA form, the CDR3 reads TGTGCCAGCAGCGTTCACGGTGATACGCAGTATTTT. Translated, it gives CASSVHGDTQYF. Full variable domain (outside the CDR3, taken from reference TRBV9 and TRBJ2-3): DSGVTQTPKHLITATGQRVTLRCSPRSGDLSVYWYQQSLDQGLQFLIQYYNGEERAKGNILERFSAQQFPDLHSELNLSSLELGDSALYFCASSVHGDTQYFGPGTRLTVL.

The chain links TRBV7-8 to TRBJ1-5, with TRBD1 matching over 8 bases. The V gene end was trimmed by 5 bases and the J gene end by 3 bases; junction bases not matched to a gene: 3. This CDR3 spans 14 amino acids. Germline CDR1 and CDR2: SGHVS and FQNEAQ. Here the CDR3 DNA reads TGTGCCAGCAGCAGGACAGGGTTCAATCAGCCCCAGCATTTT. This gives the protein CASSRTGFNQPQHF.

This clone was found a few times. In nucleotides, the CDR3 is TGTGCCAGCAGCTTACCCTTTTCAGACTCACCCCTCCACTTT. The encoded protein is CASSLPFSDSPLHF. V usage is TRBV7-8 and J usage is TRBJ1-6; unclear D gene. Germline assignment: CDR1 SGHVS and CDR2 FQNEAQ. The CDR3 sequence is 14 residues long. Trimming removed 2 bases at V and 10 bases at J, with 12 bases between.